The clone carrying this TCR beta chain was recorded at least ten times. Germline CDR1 SNHLY, CDR2 FYNNEI. There are 14 residues in the CDR3. Trimming cost V 0 bases and J 2 bases, with 8 bases left between them. There were TCR beta CDR3 regions amplified from RNA transcripts. A set of HTBI primers served as the primers for a first-round RT-PCR of the TCR CDR3. TCRdb fed the multiplex PCR reads into MiXCR, producing one record per CDR3 protein. Among about 290,000 distinct CDR3 sequences listed, roughly 14% were seen once. These data originate in a study of T cells in Graves' hyperthyroidism and ophthalmopathy.

The sample consisted of blood. The TCR comes from a woman younger than 45 with Graves' hyperthyroidism that later progressed to Graves' ophthalmopathy. The chain couples TRBV2 to TRBJ2-7; D may be TRBD1 (5 bases). The CDR3 here is CASSEATVPYEQYF. DNA of the CDR3: TGTGCCAGCAGTGAAGCGACAGTTCCCTACGAGCAGTACTTC.